There are a few counts of the clone carrying this T cell receptor beta chain. The data originate from a study of blood T cells in healthy people across ages. It was with a sample-barcoded 5' primer and a J-beta primer mix that a second PCR of about 6 to 12 cycles was run. One entry per CDR3 protein, called by TCRdb with MiXCR from the 5' RACE reads. The profile shows 700,000 to 900,000 distinct CDR3 sequences, roughly 50% of them singletons. The CDR3 loop spans 12 amino acids. V was pared by 6 bases and J by 1 base, with 9 bases between. From germline, CDR1 is DFQATT and CDR2 SNEGSKA (reference sequence).

The sample was blood. The origin of this receptor is a man of 80 years or more in good health. The chain recombines TRBV20-1 with TRBJ2-5, with D unresolved. CDR3 residues: CSAEQSQETQYF. CDR3 sequence (DNA): TGCAGTGCAGAACAGAGCCAAGAGACCCAGTACTTC.